These 5 T cell receptor beta chains share one sample of origin, sequenced in a study of blood T cell repertoires in COVID-19. Libraries were prepared by immunoSEQ multiplex PCR; TCRdb keeps only in-frame clonotypes and omits some of them. The sample lists approximately 250,000 clones, approximately 90% occurring once. The source material was PBMCs or T cells enriched from blood (not recorded which). All receptors come from a middle-aged man who had been exposed to COVID-19.

This chain links TRBV10-3 with TRBJ2-2; the D is unclear. The CDR3 sequence is 13 residues long. Deletions cut 7 bases from V and 5 bases from J, with 11 bases between. Germline assignment: CDR1 ENHRY and CDR2 SYGVKD. As DNA, the CDR3 is TGTGCCATCACCTCCCCGGAGACCGGGGAGCTGTTTTTT. Translated: CAITSPETGELFF.

This chain connects TRBV5-1 to TRBJ2-2; 8 bases fit TRBD1. This CDR3 has 16 residues. J was trimmed by 4 bases and V by 0 bases; bases with no gene match: 5. Per the germline V gene, CDR1 is SGHRS and CDR2 is YFSETQ. In nucleotides, the CDR3 is TGCGCCAGCAGCTTGGACGGGACAGGTGGCACCGGGGAGCTGTTTTTT. Residues: CASSLDGTGGTGELFF.

The V gene is TRBV27, the J gene TRBJ2-2, with 7 bases that match TRBD1. V lost 5 bases, J lost 6 bases, and 9 bases stayed unmatched. The CDR3 has 15 amino acids. Germline V CDR1 and CDR2: MNHEY, SMNVEV (reference sequence). DNA of the CDR3: TGTGCCAGCAGTCTCGGGACAGTGGAAGCCGGGGAGCTGTTTTTT. It yields the protein CASSLGTVEAGELFF.

The chain combines TRBV28 with TRBJ2-1; TRBD2 matches at 8 bases. V dropped 10 bases and J dropped 4; count of bases not matched to a gene: 9. Germline V lookup: CDR1 MDHEN, CDR2 SYDVKM. The CDR3 consists of 14 residues. DNA for the CDR3: TGTGCCATCACGACTAGCGCAAATTACAATGAGCAGTTCTTC. Its protein is CAITTSANYNEQFF.

The chain combines TRBV6-5 with TRBJ2-7; 10 bases line up with TRBD1. Germline-derived CDR1 and CDR2 are MNHEY and SVGAGI. The CDR3 is 13 residues long. J was trimmed by 10 bases and V by 6 bases; bases with no gene match: 9. This CDR3 is CASRQTGTGEQYF. CDR3 DNA: TGTGCCAGCAGGCAAACCGGGACAGGGGAACAGTACTTC.